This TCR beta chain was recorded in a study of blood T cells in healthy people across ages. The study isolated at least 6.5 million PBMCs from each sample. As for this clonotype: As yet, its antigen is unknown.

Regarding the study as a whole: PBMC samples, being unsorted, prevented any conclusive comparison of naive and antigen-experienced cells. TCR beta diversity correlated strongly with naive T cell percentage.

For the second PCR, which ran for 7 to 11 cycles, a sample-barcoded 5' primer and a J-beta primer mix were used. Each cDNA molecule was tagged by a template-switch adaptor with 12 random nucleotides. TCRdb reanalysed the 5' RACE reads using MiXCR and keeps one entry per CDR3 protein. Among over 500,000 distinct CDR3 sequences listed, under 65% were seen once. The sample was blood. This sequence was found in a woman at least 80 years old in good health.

Written as DNA, the CDR3 is TGTGCCAGCAGCCAAGGAGGGGACGACTATGGCTACACCTTC. This translates into CASSQGGDDYGYTF. The V gene is TRBV4-2, the J gene TRBJ1-2, with D maybe TRBD1 (5 bases). V lost 1 base to trimming and J lost 3 bases, with 9 bases between them. The CDR3 has 14 residues. CDR1 is LGHNA and CDR2 is YNFKEQ in the germline V gene.